The source of this TCR beta chain is a study of beta chain features in type 1 diabetes. This clone was picked up a small number of times. Its antigen remains unknown. Expressed TCRB transcripts got sequenced, as all isolated RNA was reverse transcribed. The assay was immunoSEQ multiplex PCR, and TCRdb's table has in-frame clones only and misses some. The data show 500,000 to 800,000 clones, with approximately 13% seen just once and 0.095% to 0.15% held by the top ten. V shed 6 bases and J 3 bases; nucleotides not matched to a gene: 7. CDR1 is MNHEY and CDR2 is SMNVEV in the germline V gene (reference sequence). The CDR3 sequence is 15 residues long. Study-level points and caveats: For Type 1 diabetes patients, all four CD4+ subsets carried TCRB CDR3s that were moderately but significantly shorter.

The material sequenced was naive CD4+ T cells from blood. The V and J genes are TRBV27 and TRBJ2-7; TRBD1 aligns across 11 bases. The receptor comes from a young man with type 1 diabetes. The CDR3 reads CASSVPGQGGYEQYF. The CDR3 region has the DNA TGTGCCAGCAGCGTTCCGGGACAGGGGGGCTACGAGCAGTACTTC.